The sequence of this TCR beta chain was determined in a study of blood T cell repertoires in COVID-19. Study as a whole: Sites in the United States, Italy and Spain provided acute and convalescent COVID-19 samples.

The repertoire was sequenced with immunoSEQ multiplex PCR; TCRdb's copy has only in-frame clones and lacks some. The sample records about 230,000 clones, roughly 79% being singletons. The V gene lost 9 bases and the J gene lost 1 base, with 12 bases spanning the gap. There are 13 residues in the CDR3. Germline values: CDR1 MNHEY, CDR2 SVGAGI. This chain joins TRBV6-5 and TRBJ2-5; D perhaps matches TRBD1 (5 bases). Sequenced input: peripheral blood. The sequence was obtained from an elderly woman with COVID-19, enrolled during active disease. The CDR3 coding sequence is TGTGCCAGTGCCCTGGGGCTCCAAGAGACCCAGTACTTC. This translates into CASALGLQETQYF.